These 18 T cell receptor beta chains share one sample of origin, sequenced in a study of response to subunit inactivated influenza vaccine. From the RT-PCR reads, TCRdb called clonotypes with MiXCR, one entry per CDR3 protein. The table has 650,000 to 700,000 distinct CDR3 sequences, about 15% seen once. The input for sequencing was PBMCs from blood, taken 11 to 12 days after vaccination. Receptor source: a man aged 50 to 59 who received an inactivated influenza vaccine.

This chain uses TRBV7-6 with TRBJ1-6, with D tentatively TRBD1 (5 bases). CDR3 length: 15 residues. V was clipped by 5 bases and J by 0 bases, with 8 bases between them. Germline CDR1 is SGHVS and CDR2 is FNYEAQ. CDR3 sequence reads: CASSGDSSYNSPLHF. The CDR3 DNA reads TGTGCCAGCAGCGGAGACAGCTCCTATAATTCACCCCTCCACTTT. The whole variable domain, remainder taken from reference TRBV7-6 and TRBJ1-6, is GAGVSQSPRYKVTKRGQDVALRCDPISGHVSLYWYRQALGQGPEFLTYFNYEAQQDKSGLPNDRFSAERPEGSISTLTIQRTEQRDSAMYRCASSGDSSYNSPLHFGNGTRLTVT.

This clonotype was seen ten or more times. Written as DNA, the CDR3 is TGTGCCAGCAGGAAGTCAGGTGCGCAGTTCTTC. Translation: CASRKSGAQFF. The chain links TRBV5-6 to TRBJ2-1; D is ambiguous. The CDR3 length is 11 residues. V dropped 5 bases and J dropped 12 bases, with 12 bases sitting between them. Germline values: CDR1 SGHDT, CDR2 YYEEEE.

This rearrangement joins TRBV5-1 to TRBJ1-4, with D perhaps TRBD1 (5 bases). The CDR3 contains 14 residues. Germline assignment: CDR1 SGHRS and CDR2 YFSETQ. V dropped 2 bases and J dropped 6 bases, with 11 bases sitting between them. CDR3 nucleotide sequence: TGCGCCAGCAGCTTTCTGGGGACGGATGAAAAACTGTTTTTT. It is translated as CASSFLGTDEKLFF.

In its sample, this clonotype was seen many times. V and J are TRBV20-1 and TRBJ1-4; D unclear. Germline lookup yields CDR1 DFQATT and CDR2 SNEGSKA (reference sequence). V was clipped by 5 bases and J by 8 bases, with 12 bases between them. CDR3 size: 12 residues. The CDR3 DNA reads as TGCAGTGCTCCCAAGTCGGGGGAAAAACTGTTTTTT. This translates into CSAPKSGEKLFF.

The chain has TRBV24-1 and TRBJ2-7; D is unresolved. Germline assignment: CDR1 KGHDR and CDR2 SFDVKD. The length of the CDR3 is 11 residues. Trimming took 0 bases from V and 13 from J, leaving 9 bases between them. This chain's CDR3 is CATSDLGRHYF. CDR3 bases: TGTGCCACCAGTGATTTGGGACGGCATTACTTC.

The genes are TRBV5-1 and TRBJ2-3; D is ambiguous. Germline loops: CDR1 SGHRS, CDR2 YFSETQ. This CDR3 region has 15 residues. Trimming shortened V by 0 bases and J by 0 bases, and 8 bases separated the two germline ends. For the CDR3, the DNA is TGCGCCAGCAGCTTGGCGGAATGGAGCACAGATACGCAGTATTTT. Translated, it gives CASSLAEWSTDTQYF.

The chain carries TRBV6-1 and TRBJ2-2, with unresolved D. Trimming stripped 2 bases from V and 0 bases from J, with 13 bases between. Per germline, CDR1 MNHNS and CDR2 SASEGT. The CDR3 totals 17 residues. CDR3 region: CASSEFVGRANTGELFF. CDR3 DNA sequence: TGTGCCAGCAGTGAATTTGTGGGCCGCGCGAACACCGGGGAGCTGTTTTTT.

The chain has TRBV6-5 and TRBJ1-1; D possibly corresponds to TRBD1 (6 bases). Looked up from germline, CDR1 is MNHEY and CDR2 is SVGAGI. Trimming stripped 1 base from V and 4 bases from J, with 13 bases between. The CDR3 length is 15 residues. CDR3 nucleotide sequence: TGTGCCAGCAGTTACTTTCGGGGGCGTCTCACTGAAGCTTTCTTT. Residues: CASSYFRGRLTEAFF.

The sample holds many counts of this clonotype. The V gene is TRBV11-2, the J gene TRBJ2-5; weak D call: TRBD1 (6 bases). CDR1 is SGHAT and CDR2 is FQNNGV in the germline V gene. CDR3 length: 14 amino acids. Trimming stripped 5 bases from V and 7 bases from J, with 17 bases between. CDR3 sequence (DNA): TGTGCCAGCAGCCGGGACATCCTTGGGGGGACCCAGTACTTC. This translates into CASSRDILGGTQYF. Full variable domain (rest looked up from reference TRBV11-2 and TRBJ2-5): EAGVAQSPRYKIIEKRQSVAFWCNPISGHATLYWYQQILGQGPKLLIQFQNNGVVDDSQLPKDRFSAERLKGVDSTLKIQPAKLEDSAVYLCASSRDILGGTQYFGPGTRLLVL.

The V gene is TRBV7-2, the J gene TRBJ2-5, with TRBD2 matching over 9 bases. The V segment lost 4 bases and the J segment 5 bases; nucleotides outside the gene matches: 8. The CDR3 spans 15 residues. The germline V gene has CDR1 SGHTA and CDR2 FQGNSA. CDR3 nucleotides: TGTGCCAGCAGCTCGCCGGGACTAGCCGTGGAGACCCAGTACTTC. Its protein product is CASSSPGLAVETQYF.

This clonotype appeared a few times. The chain links TRBV20-1 to TRBJ1-2; 7 bases map to TRBD1. The CDR3 consists of 13 residues. In germline, CDR1 is DFQATT, CDR2 SNEGSKA (reference sequence). V was clipped by 5 bases and J by 7 bases; unmatched bases: 10. The CDR3 spells CSAGSEGAGGYTF. CDR3 sequence (DNA): TGCAGTGCTGGTAGCGAGGGGGCTGGTGGCTACACCTTC.

The chain carries TRBV24-1 and TRBJ2-1; tentative D call: TRBD2 (5 bases). CDR3 size: 14 residues. Germline lookup yields CDR1 KGHDR and CDR2 SFDVKD. V lost 3 bases and J 7 bases, leaving 12 bases between the germline ends. The CDR3 nucleotides are TGTGCCACCAGTGATAACGGGGATTGGAATGAGCAGTTCTTC. Protein sequence: CATSDNGDWNEQFF.

The genes are TRBV27 and TRBJ2-7, with TRBD1 matching over 7 bases. V lost 3 bases to trimming and J lost 3 bases; unmatched junction nucleotides: 5. Germline lookup yields CDR1 MNHEY and CDR2 SMNVEV (reference sequence). The CDR3 loop spans 14 amino acids. The CDR3 sequence is CASSFYGDSYEQYF. DNA for the CDR3: TGTGCCAGCAGTTTCTACGGGGACAGCTACGAGCAGTACTTC.

The CDR3 here is CASSLQWVSYNEQFF. CDR3 in DNA: TGTGCCAGCAGCTTACAGTGGGTTTCCTACAATGAGCAGTTCTTC. The chain uses TRBV7-2 and TRBJ2-1; no reliable D call. This CDR3 region has 15 residues. V lost 2 bases and J lost 1, with 9 bases in between. Germline CDR1 reads SGHTA; CDR2 reads FQGNSA.

The chain carries TRBV29-1 and TRBJ2-5, with 11 bases fitting TRBD2. The CDR3 spans 14 residues. Trimming took 4 bases from V and 0 from J; bases not matched to a gene: 1. Germline V gene sequence: CDR1 SQVTM, CDR2 ANQGSEA. CDR3 nucleotide sequence: TGCAGCGTTGTGACTAGCGGGAACCAAGAGACCCAGTACTTC. As protein: CSVVTSGNQETQYF.

This clonotype occurred a few times. The chain has TRBV27 and TRBJ2-5; D uncertain. Trimming shortened V by 0 bases and J by 4 bases, and 15 bases separated the two germline ends. From germline, CDR1 is MNHEY and CDR2 SMNVEV (reference sequence). The CDR3 sequence is 16 residues long. The CDR3 region is CASSLSPLGGVETQYF. For the CDR3, the DNA is TGTGCCAGCAGTTTATCCCCGTTGGGTGGGGTAGAGACCCAGTACTTC.

The V gene is TRBV12-3 or TRBV12-4, the J gene TRBJ2-3, with 12 positions matching TRBD2. CDR3 length: 16 amino acids. With 1 base clipped from V and 9 bases from J, the junction kept 8 bases outside the gene matches. The CDR3 region is CASSLGLAGATGTQYF. For the CDR3, the DNA is TGTGCCAGCAGTTTAGGACTAGCGGGGGCTACGGGGACGCAGTATTTT.

The chain combines TRBV7-2 with TRBJ2-2, with TRBD2 identical over 9 bases. This CDR3 has 16 amino acids. The junction had 5 bases not matched to a gene; V was cut back by 4 bases and J by 2 bases. Germline V gene sequence: CDR1 SGHTA, CDR2 FQGNSA. CDR3 sequence: CASSSAGTSNTGELFF. The CDR3 region has the DNA TGTGCCAGCAGCTCCGCCGGGACTAGCAACACCGGGGAGCTGTTTTTT.